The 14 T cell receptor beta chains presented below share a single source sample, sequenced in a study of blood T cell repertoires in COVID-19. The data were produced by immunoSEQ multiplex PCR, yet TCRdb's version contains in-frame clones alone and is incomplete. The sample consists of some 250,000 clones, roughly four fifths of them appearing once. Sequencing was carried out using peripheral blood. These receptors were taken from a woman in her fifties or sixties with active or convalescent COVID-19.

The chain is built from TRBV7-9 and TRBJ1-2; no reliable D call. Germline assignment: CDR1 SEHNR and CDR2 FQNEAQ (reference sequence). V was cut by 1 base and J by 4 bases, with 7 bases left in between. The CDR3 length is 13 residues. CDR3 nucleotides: TGTGCCAGCAGCTTAGTACAAGTCTATGGCTACACCTTC. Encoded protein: CASSLVQVYGYTF.

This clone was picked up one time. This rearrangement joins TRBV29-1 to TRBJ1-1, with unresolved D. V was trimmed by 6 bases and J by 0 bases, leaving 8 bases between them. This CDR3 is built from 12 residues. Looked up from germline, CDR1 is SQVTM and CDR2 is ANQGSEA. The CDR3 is CSVPGMNTEAFF. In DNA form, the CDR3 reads TGCAGCGTCCCCGGGATGAACACTGAAGCTTTCTTT.

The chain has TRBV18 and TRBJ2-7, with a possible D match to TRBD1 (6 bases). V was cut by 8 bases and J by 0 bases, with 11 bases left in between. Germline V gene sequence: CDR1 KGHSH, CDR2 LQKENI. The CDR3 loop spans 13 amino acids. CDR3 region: CASGLGASYEQYF. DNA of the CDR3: TGTGCCAGCGGCCTGGGGGCCTCCTACGAGCAGTACTTC.

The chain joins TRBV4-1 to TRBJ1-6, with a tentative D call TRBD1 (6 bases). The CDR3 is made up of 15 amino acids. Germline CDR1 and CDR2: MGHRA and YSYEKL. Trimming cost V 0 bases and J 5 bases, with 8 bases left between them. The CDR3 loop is CASSQETGDNSPLHF. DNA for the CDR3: TGCGCCAGCAGCCAAGAGACAGGAGATAATTCACCCCTCCACTTT.

The CDR3 sequence is CASSYSAEGLSYEQYF. The CDR3 DNA is TGTGCCAGCAGTTACTCTGCGGAGGGGCTTTCCTACGAGCAGTACTTC. The chain links TRBV6-2 or TRBV6-3 to TRBJ2-7; D is perhaps TRBD2 (6 bases). V was pared by 0 bases and J by 1 base, with 13 bases between. This CDR3 has 16 residues. The germline gives CDR1 MNHEY, CDR2 SVGEGT.

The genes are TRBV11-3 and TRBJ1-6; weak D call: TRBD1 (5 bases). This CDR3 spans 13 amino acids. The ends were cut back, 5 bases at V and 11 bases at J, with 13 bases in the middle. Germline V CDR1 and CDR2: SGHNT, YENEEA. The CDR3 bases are TGTGCCAGCAGCGGGGGGACCTTGGCACCCCTCCACTTT. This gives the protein CASSGGTLAPLHF.

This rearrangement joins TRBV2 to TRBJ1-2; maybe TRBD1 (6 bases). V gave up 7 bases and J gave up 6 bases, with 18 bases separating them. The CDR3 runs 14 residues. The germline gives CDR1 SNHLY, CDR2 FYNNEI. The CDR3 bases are TGTGCCAGCATCGGGGATACAGGGTCCCATGGCTACACCTTC. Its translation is CASIGDTGSHGYTF.

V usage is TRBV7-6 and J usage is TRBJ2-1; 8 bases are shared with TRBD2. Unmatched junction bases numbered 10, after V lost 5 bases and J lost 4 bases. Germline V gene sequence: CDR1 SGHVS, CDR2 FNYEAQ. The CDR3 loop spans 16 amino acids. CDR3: CASSSRAGGGYNEQFF. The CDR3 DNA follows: TGTGCCAGCAGCAGCCGCGCGGGGGGAGGATACAATGAGCAGTTCTTC.

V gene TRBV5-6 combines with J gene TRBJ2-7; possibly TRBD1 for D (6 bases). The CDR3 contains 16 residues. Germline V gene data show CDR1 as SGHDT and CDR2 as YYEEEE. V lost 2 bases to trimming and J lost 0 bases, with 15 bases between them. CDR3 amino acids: CASSFKGHLSSYEQYF. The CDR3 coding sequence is TGTGCCAGCAGCTTCAAGGGACACTTAAGCTCCTACGAGCAGTACTTC.

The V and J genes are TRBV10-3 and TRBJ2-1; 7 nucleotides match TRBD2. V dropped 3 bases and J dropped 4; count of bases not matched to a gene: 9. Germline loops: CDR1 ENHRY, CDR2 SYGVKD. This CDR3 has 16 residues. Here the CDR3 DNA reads TGTGCCATCAGTGAATCGACTAGCCCGGTGTACAATGAGCAGTTCTTC. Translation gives CAISESTSPVYNEQFF.

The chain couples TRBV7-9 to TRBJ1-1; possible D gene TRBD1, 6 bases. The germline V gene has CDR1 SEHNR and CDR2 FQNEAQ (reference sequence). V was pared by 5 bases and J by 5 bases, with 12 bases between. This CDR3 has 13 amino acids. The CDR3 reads CASSAQGRTEAFF. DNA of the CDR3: TGTGCCAGCAGCGCACAGGGTAGGACTGAAGCTTTCTTT.

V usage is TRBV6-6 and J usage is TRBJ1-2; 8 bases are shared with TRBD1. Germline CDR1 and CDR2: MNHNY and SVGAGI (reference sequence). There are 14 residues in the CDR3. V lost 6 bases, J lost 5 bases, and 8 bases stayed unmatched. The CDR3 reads CASRSRTGQYGYTF. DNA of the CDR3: TGTGCCAGCAGATCCCGGACAGGGCAATATGGCTACACCTTC.

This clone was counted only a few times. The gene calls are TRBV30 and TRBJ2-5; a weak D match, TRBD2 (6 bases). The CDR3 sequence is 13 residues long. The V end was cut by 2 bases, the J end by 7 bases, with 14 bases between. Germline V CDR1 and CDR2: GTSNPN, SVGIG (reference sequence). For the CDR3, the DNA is TGTGCCTGGAGTTATCGGGGGAGAGGGACCCAGTACTTC. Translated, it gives CAWSYRGRGTQYF.

The CDR3 nucleotides are TGTGCCATCCAGAAGACCGGGACATATCACAATGAGCAGTTCTTC. As protein: CAIQKTGTYHNEQFF. The chain carries TRBV10-3 and TRBJ2-1; tentative D call: TRBD1 (6 bases). Trimming removed 8 bases at V and 5 bases at J, with 19 bases between. This CDR3 region has 15 residues. The germline CDR1 and CDR2 sequences are ENHRY and SYGVKD.